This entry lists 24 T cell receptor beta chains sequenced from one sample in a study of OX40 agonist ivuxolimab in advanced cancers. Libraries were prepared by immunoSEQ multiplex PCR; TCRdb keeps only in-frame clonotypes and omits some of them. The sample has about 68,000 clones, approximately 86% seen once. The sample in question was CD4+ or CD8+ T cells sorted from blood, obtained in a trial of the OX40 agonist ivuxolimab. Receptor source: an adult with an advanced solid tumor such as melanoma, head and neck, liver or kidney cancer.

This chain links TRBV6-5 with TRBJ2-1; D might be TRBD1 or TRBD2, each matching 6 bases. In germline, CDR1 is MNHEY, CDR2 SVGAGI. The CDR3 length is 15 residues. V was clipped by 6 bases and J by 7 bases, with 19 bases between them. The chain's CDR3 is CASSLVERGGNEQFF. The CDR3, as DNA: TGTGCCAGCAGCCTCGTAGAAAGAGGGGGGAATGAGCAGTTCTTC.

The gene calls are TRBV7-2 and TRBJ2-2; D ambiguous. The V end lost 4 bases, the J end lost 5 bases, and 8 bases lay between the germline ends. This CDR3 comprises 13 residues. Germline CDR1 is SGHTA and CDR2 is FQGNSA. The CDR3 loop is CASSSRGTGELFF. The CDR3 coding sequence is TGTGCCAGCAGCTCAAGAGGAACCGGGGAGCTGTTTTTT.

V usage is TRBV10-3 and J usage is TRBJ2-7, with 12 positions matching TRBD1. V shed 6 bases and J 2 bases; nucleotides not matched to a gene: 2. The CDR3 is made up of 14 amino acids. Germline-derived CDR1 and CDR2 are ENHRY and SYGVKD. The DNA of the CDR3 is TGTGCCATCAGGGGACAGGGGGCAACCTACGAGCAGTACTTC. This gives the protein CAIRGQGATYEQYF.

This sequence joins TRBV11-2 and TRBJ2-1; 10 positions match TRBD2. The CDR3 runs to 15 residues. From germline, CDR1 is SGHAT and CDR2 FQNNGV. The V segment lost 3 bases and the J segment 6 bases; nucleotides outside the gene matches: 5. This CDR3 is CASSFSSGGLNEQFF. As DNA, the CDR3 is TGTGCCAGCAGCTTCTCTAGCGGGGGCCTCAATGAGCAGTTCTTC.

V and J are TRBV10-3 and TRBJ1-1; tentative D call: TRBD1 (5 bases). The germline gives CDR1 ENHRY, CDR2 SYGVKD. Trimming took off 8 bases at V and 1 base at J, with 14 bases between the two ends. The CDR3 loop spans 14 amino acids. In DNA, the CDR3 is TGTGCCATCGGCGGGACTGGGCAGAACACTGAAGCTTTCTTT. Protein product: CAIGGTGQNTEAFF.

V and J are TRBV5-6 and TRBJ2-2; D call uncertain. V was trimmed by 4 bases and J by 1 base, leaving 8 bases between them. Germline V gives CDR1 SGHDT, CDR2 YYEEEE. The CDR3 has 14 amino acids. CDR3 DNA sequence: TGTGCCAGCAGCGGACGGCTGAACACCGGGGAGCTGTTTTTT. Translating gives CASSGRLNTGELFF.

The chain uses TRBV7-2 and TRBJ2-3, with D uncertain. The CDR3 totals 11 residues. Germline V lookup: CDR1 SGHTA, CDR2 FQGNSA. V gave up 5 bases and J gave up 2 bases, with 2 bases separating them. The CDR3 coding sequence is TGTGCCAGCAGCCACACAGATACGCAGTATTTT. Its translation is CASSHTDTQYF.

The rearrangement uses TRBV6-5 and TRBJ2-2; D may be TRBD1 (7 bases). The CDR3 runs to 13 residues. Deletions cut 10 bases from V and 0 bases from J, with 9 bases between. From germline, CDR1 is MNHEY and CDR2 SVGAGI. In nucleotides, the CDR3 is TGTGCCACCAGGGGGGCGAACACCGGGGAGCTGTTTTTT. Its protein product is CATRGANTGELFF.

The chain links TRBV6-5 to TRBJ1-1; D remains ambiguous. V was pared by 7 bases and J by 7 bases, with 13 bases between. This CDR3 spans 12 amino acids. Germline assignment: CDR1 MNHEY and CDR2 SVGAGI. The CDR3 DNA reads TGTGCCAGCACGGCGGGGATTAGTGAAGCTTTCTTT. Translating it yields CASTAGISEAFF.

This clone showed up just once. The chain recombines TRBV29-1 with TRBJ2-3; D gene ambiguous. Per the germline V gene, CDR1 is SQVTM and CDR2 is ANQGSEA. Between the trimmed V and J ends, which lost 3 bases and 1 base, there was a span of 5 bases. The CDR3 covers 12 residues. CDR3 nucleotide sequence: TGCAGCGTTGATGTCGGCACAGATACGCAGTATTTT. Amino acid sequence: CSVDVGTDTQYF.

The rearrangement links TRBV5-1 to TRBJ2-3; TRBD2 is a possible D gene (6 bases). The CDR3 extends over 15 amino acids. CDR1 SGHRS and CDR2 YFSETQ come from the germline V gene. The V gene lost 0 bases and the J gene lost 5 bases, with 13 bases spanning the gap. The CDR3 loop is CASSLVPGVIDTQYF. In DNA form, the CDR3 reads TGCGCCAGCAGCTTGGTACCGGGAGTGATAGATACGCAGTATTTT.

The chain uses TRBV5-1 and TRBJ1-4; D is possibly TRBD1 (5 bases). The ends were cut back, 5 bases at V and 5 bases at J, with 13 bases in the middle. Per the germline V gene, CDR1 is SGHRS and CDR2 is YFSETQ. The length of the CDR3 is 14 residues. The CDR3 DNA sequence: TGCGCCAGCAGTGCGGGGGGGAGAAATGAAAAACTGTTTTTT. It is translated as CASSAGGRNEKLFF.

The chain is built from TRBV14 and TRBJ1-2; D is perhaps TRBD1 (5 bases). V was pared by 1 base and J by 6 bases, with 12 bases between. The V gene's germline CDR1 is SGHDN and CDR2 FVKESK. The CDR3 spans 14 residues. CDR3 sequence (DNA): TGTGCCAGCAGCCAAGTGGGACGGCCAGATGGCTACACCTTC. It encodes CASSQVGRPDGYTF.

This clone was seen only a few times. CDR3 amino acids: CASSIAGSRQFF. Written as DNA, the CDR3 is TGTGCCAGTAGTATTGCTGGGAGCCGGCAGTTCTTC. The gene calls are TRBV19 and TRBJ2-1; tentatively, D is TRBD2 (5 bases). Between the trimmed V and J ends, which lost 3 bases and 12 bases, there was a span of 12 bases. Germline CDR1 and CDR2: LNHDA and SQIVND (reference sequence). The CDR3 contains 12 residues. Full variable domain (outside the CDR3, taken from reference TRBV19 and TRBJ2-1): DGGITQSPKYLFRKEGQNVTLSCEQNLNHDAMYWYRQDPGQGLRLIYYSQIVNDFQKGDIAEGYSVSREKKESFPLTVTSAQKNPTAFYLCASSIAGSRQFFGPGTRLTVL.

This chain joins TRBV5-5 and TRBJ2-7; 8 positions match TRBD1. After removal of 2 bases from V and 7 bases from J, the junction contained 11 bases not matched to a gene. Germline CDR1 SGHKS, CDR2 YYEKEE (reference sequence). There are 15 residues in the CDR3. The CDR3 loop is CASSFDRGVLKEQYF. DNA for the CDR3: TGTGCCAGCAGCTTCGACAGGGGAGTTTTGAAGGAGCAGTACTTC. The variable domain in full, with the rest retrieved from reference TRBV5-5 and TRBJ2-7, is DAGVTQSPTHLIKTRGQQVTLRCSPISGHKSVSWYQQVLGQGPQFIFQYYEKEERGRGNFPDRFSARQFPNYSSELNVNALLLGDSALYLCASSFDRGVLKEQYFGPGTRLTVT.

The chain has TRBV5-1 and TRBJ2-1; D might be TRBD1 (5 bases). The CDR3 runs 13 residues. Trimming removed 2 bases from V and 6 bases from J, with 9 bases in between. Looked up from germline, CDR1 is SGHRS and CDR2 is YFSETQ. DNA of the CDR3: TGCGCCAGCAGCTTACCAACAGGCAATGAGCAGTTCTTC. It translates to CASSLPTGNEQFF.

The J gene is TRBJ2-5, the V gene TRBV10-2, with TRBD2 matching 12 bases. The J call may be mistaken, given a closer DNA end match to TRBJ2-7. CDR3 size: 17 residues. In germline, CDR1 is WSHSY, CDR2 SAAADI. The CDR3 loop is CASSRTSGATAGDEQYF. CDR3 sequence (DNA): TGCGCCAGCAGTAGGACTAGCGGGGCCACTGCCGGGGACGAGCAGTACTTC.

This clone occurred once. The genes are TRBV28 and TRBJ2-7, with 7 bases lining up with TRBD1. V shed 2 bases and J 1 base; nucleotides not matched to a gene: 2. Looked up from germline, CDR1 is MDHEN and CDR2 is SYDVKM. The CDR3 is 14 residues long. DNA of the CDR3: TGTGCCAGCAGTTTACCGGGACAGTCCTACGAGCAGTACTTC. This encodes CASSLPGQSYEQYF.

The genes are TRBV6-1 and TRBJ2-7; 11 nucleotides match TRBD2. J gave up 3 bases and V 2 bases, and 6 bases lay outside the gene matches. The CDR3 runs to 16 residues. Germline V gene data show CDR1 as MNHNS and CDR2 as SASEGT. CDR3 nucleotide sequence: TGTGCCAGCAGTGAACTGGGGCTAGCGGGAGGCTACGAGCAGTACTTC. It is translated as CASSELGLAGGYEQYF.

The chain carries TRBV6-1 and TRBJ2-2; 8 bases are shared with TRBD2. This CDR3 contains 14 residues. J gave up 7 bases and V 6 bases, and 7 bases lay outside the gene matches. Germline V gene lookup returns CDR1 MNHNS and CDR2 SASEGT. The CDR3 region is CASRGAGAVGELFF. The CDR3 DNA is TGTGCCAGCAGGGGAGCGGGAGCGGTCGGGGAGCTGTTTTTT.

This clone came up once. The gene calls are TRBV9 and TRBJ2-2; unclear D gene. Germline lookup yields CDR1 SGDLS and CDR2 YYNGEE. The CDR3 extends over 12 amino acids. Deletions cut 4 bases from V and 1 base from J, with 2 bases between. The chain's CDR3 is CASSKNTGELFF. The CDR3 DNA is TGTGCCAGCAGCAAGAACACCGGGGAGCTGTTTTTT.

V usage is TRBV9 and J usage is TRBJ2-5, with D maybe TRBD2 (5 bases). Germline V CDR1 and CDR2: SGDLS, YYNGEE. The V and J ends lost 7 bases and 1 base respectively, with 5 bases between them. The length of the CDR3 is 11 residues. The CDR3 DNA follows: TGTGCCAGCGGGAGCCAAGAGACCCAGTACTTC. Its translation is CASGSQETQYF.

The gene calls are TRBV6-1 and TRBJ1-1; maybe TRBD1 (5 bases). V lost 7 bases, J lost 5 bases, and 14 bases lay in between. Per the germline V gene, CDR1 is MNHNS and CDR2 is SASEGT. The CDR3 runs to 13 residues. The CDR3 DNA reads TGTGCCAGCACCATTCGGGGGACTACTGAAGCTTTCTTT. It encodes CASTIRGTTEAFF.

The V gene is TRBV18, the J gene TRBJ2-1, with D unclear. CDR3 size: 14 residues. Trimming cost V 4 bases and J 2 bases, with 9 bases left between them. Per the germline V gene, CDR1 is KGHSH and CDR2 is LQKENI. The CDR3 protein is CASSLGGAYNEQFF. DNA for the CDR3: TGTGCCAGCTCACTGGGCGGAGCCTACAATGAGCAGTTCTTC. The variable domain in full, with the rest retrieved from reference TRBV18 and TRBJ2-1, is NAGVMQNPRHLVRRRGQEARLRCSPMKGHSHVYWYRQLPEEGLKFMVYLQKENIIDESGMPKERFSAEFPKEGPSILRIQQVVRGDSAAYFCASSLGGAYNEQFFGPGTRLTVL.